This paragraph reports one T cell receptor beta chain. Its matching antigen is unknown. Germline-derived CDR1 and CDR2 are MDHEN and SYDVKM. There are 14 residues in the CDR3. The data belong to a study of CXCR3-negative and CXCR3-positive naive CD8 T cells. On the study more broadly: For each library, about 1.5 +/- 0.3 million TRB reads were obtained, 110 million to 150 million in total.

Study outcomes and limitations: Each naive subset displayed comparably high diversity, whereas memory CD8+ cells displayed much lower diversity. Cryopreservation partially decreased CXCR3 expression, and most assays used fresh PBMCs.

UMI-labeled TRB cDNA libraries were prepared by 5' RACE. TCRdb derives one entry per CDR3 protein from the 5' RACE reads, leaving out DNA. This table lists tens of thousands of distinct CDR3 sequences. This TCR came from a human donor in good health. Some clones in this sample may be carry-over from other donors' samples. The chain uses TRBV28 and TRBJ1-1; TCRdb's D call, TRBD1, is unchecked because there is no DNA. Material: memory CD8+ T cells from blood. CDR3 residues: CASLGIRGGTEAFF.